This T cell receptor (beta chain) was captured by sequencing in a study of shared clonotypes between healthy human individuals (dated by TCRdb to 2018 to 2020). Study-level background: A few men and two women, aged 18 to 49 years, made up the cohort. For each donor, three plates each were used for CD4 naive and CD4 memory, two plates were used for CD8 naive, and one plate was used for CD8 memory. To estimate repertoire size and how much clonotypes are shared between individuals, the study performed deep sequencing of blood TCR repertoires from 4 to 6 healthy adults. To increase sequencing depth and limit assay-specific biases, different laboratories used diverse techniques to prepare libraries and sequence TCR repertoires. Leukapheresis yielded between about 0.94 and 9 billion PBMCs per donor.

Using the deep immunoSEQ assay, multiplex PCR amplified TCR CDR3 regions from genomic DNA. Genomic DNA extracted from each cell subset was distributed evenly over all wells of several immunoSEQ 96-well plates, and each plate served as one replicate. For sorted subsets, about 0.2 ug genomic DNA, equal to about 30,000 T cell genomes, was loaded into each replicate PCR. Purified libraries were measured with a Qubit 3.0 fluorometer, size-checked on a Bioanalyzer 2100, and measured again with the KAPA Library Quantification kit. Every immunoSEQ 96-well plate was sequenced on a separate single-read 150-cycle Illumina NextSeq 550 flow cell. The original pipeline was this. Because only junctional sequences without quality scores were contained in the immunoSEQ output, filtering matching that applied to full-length reads could not be performed. Sequences were annotated with PyIR, a Python wrapper for IgBLAST v1.9, and V/J genes and CDR3 were assigned using IMGT germline references. Reads with weak V/J assignments (E-value above 1e-6), missing CDR3, stop codons, out-of-frame junctions, or ambiguous translated residues were removed. A V3J clonotype was defined by an identical inferred V gene, J gene, and CDR3 amino acid sequence. The percentage overlap between two repertoires was calculated by dividing the number of shared unique clonotypes by the size of the smaller repertoire. RTK rarefaction, the Chao1 estimator, and Recon v2.1 estimates of unobserved clonotypes were used to assess repertoire richness. Generation probabilities for all TCRbeta clonotypes obtained by the gDNA method from a few donors were computed using OLGA. This is the immuneACCESS table as TCRdb keeps it, with only in-frame sequences that have V and J called. A part of the clones is gone; compared with another copy, unresolved V genes explain less than half, and the rest is unexplained. V and J calls and clone size follow that table, whereas D and trimming were derived from the DNA. The sample table lists about 2,500,000 clones, approximately 94% of them with a count of one. Over 0.12% of the sample lies in the top ten.

Overall results and qualifications from the work: Pairwise subsampling indicated that sequencing depth was expected to affect the degree of clonotype sharing among donors. The small number of donors limited the genetic and exposure-history diversity represented. Compared with non-shared clonotypes, clonotypes shared by all four sorted-subset donors had higher generation probabilities. When a few donors were compared, the shared fraction of clonotypes was 5% to 6.5% for naive CD4, 3.5% to 4% for naive CD8, roughly 2.3% for memory CD4, and 0.3% to 0.5% for memory CD8. Estimated clonotype richness was generally larger for naive than for memory subsets. Even with the large sequencing depth, rarefaction of the sorted-subset datasets indicated that sequencing was incomplete. Sampling was limited to blood, and TCR repertoires in tissue likely differ from TCR repertoires in blood.

Donors were healthy HIV-negative adults with no recently reported acute infections or vaccinations. All donors were Caucasian adults living in Nashville, Tennessee, USA. CD4+ T cells were enriched by magnetic negative selection, after which naive cells were positively selected on CD45RA and the negative fraction was taken as the memory subset. Blood was obtained by leukapheresis, after which PBMCs were separated by Ficoll-Histopaque density gradient centrifugation and cryopreserved in liquid nitrogen vapor phase. Purity and quantity of every magnetically sorted T cell population were checked by analytical flow cytometry. From each sorted fraction, genomic DNA was isolated and quantified by UV absorbance on a Nanodrop 2000c. About this clone itself: What antigen it recognizes has not been identified. Base-call qualities are not available, and no considerably larger clone is one nucleotide away.

From a lookup of the germline V gene (reference sequence), CDR1 and CDR2 are MNHEY and SMNVEV. Spanning cysteine to phenylalanine, the CDR3 consists of 14 amino acids. Only CDR3 DNA is held: 42 bases, read in frame from base 1. Trimming at the junction amounts to 3 bases on V and 4 bases on J, and the germline ends lie 12 bases apart. The V and J segments used are TRBV27 and TRBJ2-5, with a tentative D gene TRBD2 over 5 matching bases. Material for sequencing was naive CD4+ T cells sorted from blood. This specimen's cell subset or site label, per the study, means: CD45RA+ positively selected. The TCR sequence derives from a man younger than 35 in good health. The sequenced DNA: TGTGCCAGCAGTTTTGCAGGACTCCCAGAGACCCAGTACTTC. It translates as CASSFAGLPETQYF.